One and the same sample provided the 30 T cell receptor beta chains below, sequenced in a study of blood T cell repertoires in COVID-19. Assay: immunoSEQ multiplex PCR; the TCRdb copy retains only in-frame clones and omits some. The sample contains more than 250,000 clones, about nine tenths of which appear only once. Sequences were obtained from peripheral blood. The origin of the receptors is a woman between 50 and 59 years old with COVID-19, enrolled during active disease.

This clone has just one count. The DNA of the CDR3 is TGTGCCAGCTCACCCGGGACTTTAACCTACGAGCAGTACTTC. Translating it yields CASSPGTLTYEQYF. The chain recombines TRBV18 with TRBJ2-7; a weak D match, TRBD2 (6 bases). Germline V gene data show CDR1 as KGHSH and CDR2 as LQKENI. Trimming cost V 3 bases and J 2 bases, with 11 bases left between them. There are 14 residues in the CDR3.

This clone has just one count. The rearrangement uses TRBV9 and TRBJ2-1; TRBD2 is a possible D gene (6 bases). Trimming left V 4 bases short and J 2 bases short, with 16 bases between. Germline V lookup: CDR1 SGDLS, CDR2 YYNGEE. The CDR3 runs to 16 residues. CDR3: CASSSQSGRPYNEQFF. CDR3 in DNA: TGTGCCAGCAGCTCCCAGAGCGGGCGTCCCTACAATGAGCAGTTCTTC.

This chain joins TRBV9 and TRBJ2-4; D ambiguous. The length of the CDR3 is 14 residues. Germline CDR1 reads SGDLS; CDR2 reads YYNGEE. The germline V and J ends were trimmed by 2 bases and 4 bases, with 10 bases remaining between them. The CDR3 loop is CASSVSGSKNIQYF. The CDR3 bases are TGTGCCAGCAGCGTTTCAGGTTCAAAAAACATTCAGTACTTC.

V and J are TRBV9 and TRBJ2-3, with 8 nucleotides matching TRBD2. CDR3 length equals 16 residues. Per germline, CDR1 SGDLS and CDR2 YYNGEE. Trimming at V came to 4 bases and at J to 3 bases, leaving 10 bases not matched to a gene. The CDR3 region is CASSTLAGSPTDTQYF. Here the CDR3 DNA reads TGTGCCAGCAGCACTTTAGCGGGAAGTCCTACAGATACGCAGTATTTT.

The CDR3 loop reads CASESLQGVEAFF. CDR3 coding DNA: TGTGCCAGTGAATCCCTTCAGGGGGTTGAAGCTTTCTTT. The chain links TRBV19 to TRBJ1-1; TRBD1 agrees at 7 bases. The CDR3 has 13 residues. V lost 8 bases, J lost 7 bases, and 10 bases stayed unmatched. The germline CDR1 and CDR2 sequences are LNHDA and SQIVND (reference sequence). The full variable domain, with the rest looked up from reference TRBV19 and TRBJ1-1, is DGGITQSPKYLFRKEGQNVTLSCEQNLNHDAMYWYRQDPGQGLRLIYYSQIVNDFQKGDIAEGYSVSREKKESFPLTVTSAQKNPTAFYLCASESLQGVEAFFGQGTRLTVV.

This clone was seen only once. The DNA of the CDR3 is TGTGCCTGGACGACAGGATATTATAATTCACCCCTCCACTTT. Translation: CAWTTGYYNSPLHF. The chain has TRBV30 and TRBJ1-6; D is possibly TRBD1 (6 bases). V was clipped by 4 bases and J by 4 bases, with 11 bases between them. Germline CDR1 and CDR2: GTSNPN and SVGIG (reference sequence). The CDR3 covers 14 residues.

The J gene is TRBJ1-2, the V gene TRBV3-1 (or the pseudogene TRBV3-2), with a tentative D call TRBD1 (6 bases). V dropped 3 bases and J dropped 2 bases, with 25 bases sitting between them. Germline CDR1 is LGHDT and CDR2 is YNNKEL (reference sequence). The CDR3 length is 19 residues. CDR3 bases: TGTGCCAGCAGCCACGCGCCGTCAACCGTGCAGGGGTGGAACTATGGCTACACCTTC. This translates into CASSHAPSTVQGWNYGYTF.

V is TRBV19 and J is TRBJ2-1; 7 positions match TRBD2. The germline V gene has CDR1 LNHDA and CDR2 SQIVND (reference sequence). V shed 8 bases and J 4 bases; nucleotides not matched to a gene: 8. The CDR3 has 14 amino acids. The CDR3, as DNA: TGTGCCAGTTCCAGCGGGATACTATACAATGAGCAGTTCTTC. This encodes CASSSGILYNEQFF.

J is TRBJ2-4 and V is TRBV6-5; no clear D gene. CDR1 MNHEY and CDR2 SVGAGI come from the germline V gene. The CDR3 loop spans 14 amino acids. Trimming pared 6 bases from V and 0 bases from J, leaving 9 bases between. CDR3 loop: CASRADVAKNIQYF. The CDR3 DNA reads TGTGCCAGCAGGGCTGATGTAGCCAAAAACATTCAGTACTTC.

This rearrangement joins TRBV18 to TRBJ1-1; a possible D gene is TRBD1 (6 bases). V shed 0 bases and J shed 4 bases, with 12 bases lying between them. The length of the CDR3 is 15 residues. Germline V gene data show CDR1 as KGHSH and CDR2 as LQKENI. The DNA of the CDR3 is TGTGCCAGCTCACCACCCAAGGGGGAAGGCACTGAAGCTTTCTTT. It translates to CASSPPKGEGTEAFF.

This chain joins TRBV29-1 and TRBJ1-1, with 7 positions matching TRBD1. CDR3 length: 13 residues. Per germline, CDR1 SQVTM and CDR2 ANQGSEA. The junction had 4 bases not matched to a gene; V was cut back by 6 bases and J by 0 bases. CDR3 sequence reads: CSVLQGMNTEAFF. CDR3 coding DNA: TGCAGCGTGTTACAGGGGATGAACACTGAAGCTTTCTTT.

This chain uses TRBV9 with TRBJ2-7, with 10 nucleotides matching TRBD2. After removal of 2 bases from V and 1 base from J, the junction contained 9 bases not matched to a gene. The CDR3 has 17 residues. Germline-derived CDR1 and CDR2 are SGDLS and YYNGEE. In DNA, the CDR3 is TGTGCCAGCAGCGTCAGCCTCCGGACTAGCGGTTCCTACGAGCAGTACTTC. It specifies CASSVSLRTSGSYEQYF.

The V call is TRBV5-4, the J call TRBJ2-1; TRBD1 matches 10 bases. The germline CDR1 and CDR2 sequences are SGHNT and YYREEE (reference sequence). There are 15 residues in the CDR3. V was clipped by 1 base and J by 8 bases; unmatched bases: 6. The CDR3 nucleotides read TGTGCCAGCAGCTTGTGGACAGGGGGTGATGATGAGCAGTTCTTC. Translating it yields CASSLWTGGDDEQFF. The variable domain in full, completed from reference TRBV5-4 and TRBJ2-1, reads ETGVTQSPTHLIKTRGQQVTLRCSSQSGHNTVSWYQQALGQGPQFIFQYYREEENGRGNFPPRFSGLQFPNYSSELNVNALELDDSALYLCASSLWTGGDDEQFFGPGTRLTVL.

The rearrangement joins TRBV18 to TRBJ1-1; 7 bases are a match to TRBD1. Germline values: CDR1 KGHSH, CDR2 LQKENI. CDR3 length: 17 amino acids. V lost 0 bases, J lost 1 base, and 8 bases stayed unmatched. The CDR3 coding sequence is TGTGCCAGCTCACCACCGTTTAAGGGACAGCAGAACACTGAAGCTTTCTTT. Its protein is CASSPPFKGQQNTEAFF. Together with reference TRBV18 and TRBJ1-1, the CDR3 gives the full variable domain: NAGVMQNPRHLVRRRGQEARLRCSPMKGHSHVYWYRQLPEEGLKFMVYLQKENIIDESGMPKERFSAEFPKEGPSILRIQQVVRGDSAAYFCASSPPFKGQQNTEAFFGQGTRLTVV.

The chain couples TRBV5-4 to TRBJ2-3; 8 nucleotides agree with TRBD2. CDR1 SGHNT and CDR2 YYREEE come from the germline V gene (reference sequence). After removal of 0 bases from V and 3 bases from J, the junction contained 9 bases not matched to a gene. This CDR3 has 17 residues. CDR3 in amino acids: CASSLDPGRAVTDTQYF. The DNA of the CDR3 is TGTGCCAGCAGCTTGGATCCCGGGAGGGCCGTGACAGATACGCAGTATTTT.

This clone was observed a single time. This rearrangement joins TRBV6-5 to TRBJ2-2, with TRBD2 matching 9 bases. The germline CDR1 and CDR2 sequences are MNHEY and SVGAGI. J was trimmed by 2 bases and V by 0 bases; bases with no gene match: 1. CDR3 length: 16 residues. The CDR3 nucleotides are TGTGCCAGCAGTTACTCTCTAGCGGGAAACACCGGGGAGCTGTTTTTT. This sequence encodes CASSYSLAGNTGELFF.

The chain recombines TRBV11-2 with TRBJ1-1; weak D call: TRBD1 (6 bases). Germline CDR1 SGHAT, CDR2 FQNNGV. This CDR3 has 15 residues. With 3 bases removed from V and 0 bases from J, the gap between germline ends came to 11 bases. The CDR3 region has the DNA TGTGCCAGCAGCTTCCAGACAGGTTTGAACACTGAAGCTTTCTTT. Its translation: CASSFQTGLNTEAFF. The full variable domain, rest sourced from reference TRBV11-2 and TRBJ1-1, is EAGVAQSPRYKIIEKRQSVAFWCNPISGHATLYWYQQILGQGPKLLIQFQNNGVVDDSQLPKDRFSAERLKGVDSTLKIQPAKLEDSAVYLCASSFQTGLNTEAFFGQGTRLTVV.

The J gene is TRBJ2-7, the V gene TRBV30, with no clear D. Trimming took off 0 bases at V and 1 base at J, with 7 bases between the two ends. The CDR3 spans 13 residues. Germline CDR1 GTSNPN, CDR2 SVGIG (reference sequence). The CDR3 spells CAWSVVQSYEQYF. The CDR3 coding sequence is TGTGCCTGGAGTGTAGTACAGTCCTACGAGCAGTACTTC.

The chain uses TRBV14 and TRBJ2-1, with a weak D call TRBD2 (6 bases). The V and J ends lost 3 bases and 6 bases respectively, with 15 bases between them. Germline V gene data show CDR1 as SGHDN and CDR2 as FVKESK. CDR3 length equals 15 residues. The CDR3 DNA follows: TGTGCCAGCAGCCAGTCGGGGCGGGGTCTCAATGAGCAGTTCTTC. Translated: CASSQSGRGLNEQFF.

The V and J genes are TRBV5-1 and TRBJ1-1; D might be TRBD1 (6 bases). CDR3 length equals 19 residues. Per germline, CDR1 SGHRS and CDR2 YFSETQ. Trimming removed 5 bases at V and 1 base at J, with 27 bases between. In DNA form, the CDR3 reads TGCGCCAGCAGAGAGTCTCCACATCAGGGGAAGGTATGGAACACTGAAGCTTTCTTT. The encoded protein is CASRESPHQGKVWNTEAFF.

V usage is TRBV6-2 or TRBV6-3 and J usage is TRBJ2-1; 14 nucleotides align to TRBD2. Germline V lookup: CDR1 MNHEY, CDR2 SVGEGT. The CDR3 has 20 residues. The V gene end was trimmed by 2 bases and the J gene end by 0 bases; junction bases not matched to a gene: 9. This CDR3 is CASSYTGTSGSFHSYNEQFF. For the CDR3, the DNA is TGTGCCAGCAGTTACACTGGGACTAGCGGGAGTTTCCACTCCTACAATGAGCAGTTCTTC.

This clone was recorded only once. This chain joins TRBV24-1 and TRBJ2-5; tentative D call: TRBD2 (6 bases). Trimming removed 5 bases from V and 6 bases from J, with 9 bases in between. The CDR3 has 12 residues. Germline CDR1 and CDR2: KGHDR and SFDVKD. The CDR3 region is CATSVAGKTQYF. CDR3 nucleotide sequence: TGTGCCACCAGTGTGGCGGGAAAGACCCAGTACTTC.

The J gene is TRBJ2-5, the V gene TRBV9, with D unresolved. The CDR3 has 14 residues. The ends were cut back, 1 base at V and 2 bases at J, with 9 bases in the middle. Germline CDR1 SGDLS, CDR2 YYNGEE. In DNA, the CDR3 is TGTGCCAGCAGCGTAAGCGCGGTTCAAGAGACCCAGTACTTC. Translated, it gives CASSVSAVQETQYF.

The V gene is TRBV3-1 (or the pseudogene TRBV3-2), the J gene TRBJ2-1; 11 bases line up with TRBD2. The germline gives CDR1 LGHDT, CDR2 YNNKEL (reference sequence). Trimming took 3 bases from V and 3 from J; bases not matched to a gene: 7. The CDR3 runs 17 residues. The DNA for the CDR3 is TGTGCCAGCAGCCACCCTAGCGGGAGGCCGATCTACAATGAGCAGTTCTTC. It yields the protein CASSHPSGRPIYNEQFF.

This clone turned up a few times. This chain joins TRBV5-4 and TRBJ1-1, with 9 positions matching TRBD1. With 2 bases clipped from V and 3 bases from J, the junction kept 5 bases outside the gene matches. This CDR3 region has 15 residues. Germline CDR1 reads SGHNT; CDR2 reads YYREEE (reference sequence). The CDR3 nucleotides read TGTGCCAGCAGCTTTGGGGGACAGGGAGACACTGAAGCTTTCTTT. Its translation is CASSFGGQGDTEAFF.

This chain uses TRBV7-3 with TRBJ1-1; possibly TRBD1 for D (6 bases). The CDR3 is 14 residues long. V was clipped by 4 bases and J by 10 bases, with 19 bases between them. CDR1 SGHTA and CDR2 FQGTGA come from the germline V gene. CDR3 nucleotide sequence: TGTGCCAGCAGCTGGGAGGGGGGTTTTTCGGGAGCTTTCTTT. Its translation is CASSWEGGFSGAFF.

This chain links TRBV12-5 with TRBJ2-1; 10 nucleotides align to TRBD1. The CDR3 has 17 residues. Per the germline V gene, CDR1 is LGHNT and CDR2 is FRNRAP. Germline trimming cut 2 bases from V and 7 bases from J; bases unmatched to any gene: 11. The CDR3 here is CASGLPRQGAVGNEQFF. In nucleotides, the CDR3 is TGTGCTAGTGGTTTGCCCCGACAGGGGGCCGTCGGGAATGAGCAGTTCTTC.

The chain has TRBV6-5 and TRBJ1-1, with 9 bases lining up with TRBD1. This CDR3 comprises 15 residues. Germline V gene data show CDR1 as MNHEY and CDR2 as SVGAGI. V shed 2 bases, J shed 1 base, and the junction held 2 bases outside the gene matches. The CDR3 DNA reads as TGTGCCAGCAGTTACGGGGACAGGGCGAACACTGAAGCTTTCTTT. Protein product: CASSYGDRANTEAFF.

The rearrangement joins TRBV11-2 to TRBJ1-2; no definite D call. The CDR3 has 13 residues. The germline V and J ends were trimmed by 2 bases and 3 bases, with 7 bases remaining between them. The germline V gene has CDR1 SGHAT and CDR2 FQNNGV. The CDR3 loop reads CASSLITDYGYTF. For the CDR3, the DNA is TGTGCCAGCAGCTTAATAACTGACTATGGCTACACCTTC.

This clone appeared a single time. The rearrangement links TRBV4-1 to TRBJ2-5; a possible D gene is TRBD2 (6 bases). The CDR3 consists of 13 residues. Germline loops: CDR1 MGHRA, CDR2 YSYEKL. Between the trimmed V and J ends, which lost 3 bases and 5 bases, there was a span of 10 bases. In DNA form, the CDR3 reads TGCGCCAGCAGCCACGGGGGTGGGGAGACCCAGTACTTC. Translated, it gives CASSHGGGETQYF.